What follows is one TCR beta chain and its context. Its target is unknown. Combining iRepertoire HTBI primers with Arm-PCR of CDR3 regions, the authors built TCR beta libraries. TCRdb processed the multiplex PCR reads anew with MiXCR; each CDR3 protein has one entry. The sample carries hundreds of thousands of distinct CDR3 sequences, around 20% recorded once. This sample was included in a study of regulatory T cells in long-lasting Graves disease. Germline V gene lookup returns CDR1 MNHNS and CDR2 SASEGT. The V and J ends lost 6 bases and 3 bases respectively, with 14 bases between them. The CDR3 covers 15 residues. Study-level findings and limits: Study of thyroid tissue was not done, with only peripheral blood studied.

Sample time point: persistent/refractory GD, antithyroid drugs over 5 years with positive TRAb. The authors made the TCR library using RNA they extracted from PBMCs. Guidelines of the American Thyroid Association were used to diagnose Graves' disease. This material consisted of peripheral blood mononuclear cells (PBMCs), taken when the disease was refractory, from a patient treated with antithyroid drugs. The clonotype originates from a female donor with Graves disease. This rearrangement joins TRBV6-1 to TRBJ2-2, with a tentative D call TRBD1 (6 bases). The CDR3 spells CASSSGVGYTGELFF. In nucleotides, the CDR3 is TGTGCCAGCAGCTCAGGGGTGGGGTACACCGGGGAGCTGTTTTTT.